This entry features one T cell receptor beta chain sequence. Its antigen is unidentified. These data belong to a study of T cells in localized non-small cell lung cancer. Study outcomes and limitations: T cell clonality was highest in uninvolved adjacent lung, above tumor. Sequencing covered just one tumor region, so heterogeneity cannot be ruled out. For the top 100 tumor clones, a median approximately 50 also appeared in adjacent lung. A denser population of T cells in blood accompanied longer overall survival.

Sequenced by immunoSEQ multiplex PCR; TCRdb stores in-frame clones only, minus some. The repertoire holds 30,000 to 40,000 clones, 75% to 90% seen once, with roughly 4.5% in the top ten. The material was peripheral blood, obtained before any cancer treatment. This TCR was sampled from a man aged 35-75 years with stage I lung adenocarcinoma.

As DNA, the CDR3 is TGCGCCAGCAGCTTGGCCCCACAGGGTATTAGGACTGAAGCTTTCTTT. Its protein is CASSLAPQGIRTEAFF. J is TRBJ1-1 and V is TRBV5-1, with D perhaps matching TRBD1 (6 bases). The CDR3 totals 16 residues. The V gene lost 0 bases and the J gene lost 5 bases, with 17 bases spanning the gap. Germline V gene sequence: CDR1 SGHRS, CDR2 YFSETQ.